These 19 T cell receptor beta chains originate from one sample sequenced in a study of blood T cell repertoires in COVID-19. Data came from immunoSEQ multiplex PCR; TCRdb stores just in-frame clones and leaves some out. The sample consists of roughly 64,000 clones, roughly 90% of them appearing once. Sample: peripheral blood. These receptors were taken from a woman of 80 years or more with active COVID-19.

The J gene is TRBJ1-3, the V gene TRBV5-1; D is possibly TRBD1 (5 bases). V was clipped by 5 bases and J by 6 bases, with 12 bases between them. Per the germline V gene, CDR1 is SGHRS and CDR2 is YFSETQ. The length of the CDR3 is 13 residues. CDR3 DNA: TGCGCCAGCAGTGCAGACAGCTCAAACACCATATATTTT. Protein: CASSADSSNTIYF.

This rearrangement joins TRBV27 to TRBJ1-1; 7 nucleotides align to TRBD1. Germline V gene sequence: CDR1 MNHEY, CDR2 SMNVEV (reference sequence). Unmatched junction bases numbered 7, after V lost 2 bases and J lost 1 base. The CDR3 has 16 amino acids. The CDR3 DNA sequence: TGTGCCAGCAGTTTAAGCCAGGGGGTCAGGAACACTGAAGCTTTCTTT. Its protein product is CASSLSQGVRNTEAFF.

The sample holds one count of this clone. This chain joins TRBV27 and TRBJ1-1, with 9 bases matching TRBD1. From germline, CDR1 is MNHEY and CDR2 SMNVEV (reference sequence). CDR3 length: 16 amino acids. V shed 6 bases and J 2 bases; nucleotides not matched to a gene: 10. The CDR3: CASRIFTGGLNTEAFF. CDR3 bases: TGTGCCAGCAGAATATTCACAGGGGGCTTAAACACTGAAGCTTTCTTT.

The count of this clone is one. The chain employs TRBV5-4 and TRBJ2-3; 9 bases align to TRBD1. The trim removed 4 bases at V and 6 bases at J, leaving 15 bases unmatched. Per the germline V gene, CDR1 is SGHNT and CDR2 is YYREEE (reference sequence). The CDR3 is 17 residues long. CDR3 DNA: TGTGCCAGCAGCACTGGCCGGGACAGGGCTGGTGAGGATACGCAGTATTTT. It is translated as CASSTGRDRAGEDTQYF.

The chain uses TRBV5-5 and TRBJ1-2; 8 bases fit TRBD1. J lost 2 bases, V lost 3 bases, and 3 bases had no gene match. The CDR3 is 14 amino acids. From germline, CDR1 is SGHKS and CDR2 YYEKEE (reference sequence). CDR3 sequence reads: CASSWDRINYGYTF. The CDR3 DNA reads as TGTGCCAGCAGCTGGGACAGGATAAACTATGGCTACACCTTC.

J is TRBJ1-2 and V is TRBV5-1; 7 bases match TRBD1. CDR1 is SGHRS, CDR2 YFSETQ, per germline. V shed 4 bases and J 5 bases; nucleotides not matched to a gene: 11. The CDR3 sequence is 15 residues long. This CDR3 is CASSKSPGQTYGYTF. The CDR3 bases are TGCGCCAGCAGCAAATCTCCGGGACAGACGTATGGCTACACCTTC.

The genes are TRBV21-1 and TRBJ2-6; the D segment call TRBD2 is taken from the table without a DNA check. TRBV21-1 is termed a pseudogene. The CDR3 loop spans 21 amino acids. CDR3 residues: CASSSLRERSGSNSGANVLTF. The CDR3 coding sequence is TGTGCCAGCAGCTCACTGAGGGAACGCAGCGGGTCAAACTCTGGGGCCAACGTCCTGACTTTC.

The chain uses TRBV11-2 and TRBJ2-3, with D uncertain. The CDR3 totals 14 residues. Trimming removed 2 bases at V and 5 bases at J, with 11 bases between. The V gene's germline CDR1 is SGHAT and CDR2 FQNNGV. CDR3 DNA: TGTGCCAGCAGCTTATCAATTCCCGGAGATACGCAGTATTTT. The encoded protein is CASSLSIPGDTQYF.

This sequence joins TRBV5-6 and TRBJ2-5; 7 bases agree with TRBD1. CDR1 is SGHDT, CDR2 YYEEEE, per germline. J lost 1 base, V lost 4 bases, and 4 bases had no gene match. The CDR3 spans 14 residues. The CDR3 here is CASSPTGRQETQYF. CDR3 DNA: TGTGCCAGCAGCCCGACAGGGCGCCAAGAGACCCAGTACTTC.

The chain is built from TRBV11-3 and TRBJ2-3; D possibly corresponds to TRBD2 (6 bases). The CDR3 covers 14 residues. V lost 1 base and J 1 base, leaving 6 bases between the germline ends. Germline V gene data show CDR1 as SGHNT and CDR2 as YENEEA. CDR3 nucleotides: TGTGCCAGCAGCTTAGCGGGGGGCACAGATACGCAGTATTTT. It codes for CASSLAGGTDTQYF.

The chain has TRBV27 and TRBJ2-3; 7 bases are shared with TRBD1. Germline loops: CDR1 MNHEY, CDR2 SMNVEV (reference sequence). Trimming took 5 bases from V and 4 from J; bases not matched to a gene: 6. This CDR3 is built from 14 residues. CDR3 amino acids: CASSTTTGSDTQYF. The CDR3 DNA follows: TGTGCCAGCAGTACCACGACAGGGTCAGATACGCAGTATTTT.

The chain is built from TRBV28 and TRBJ2-2; perhaps TRBD2 as D (5 bases). With 11 bases removed from V and 4 bases from J, the gap between germline ends came to 11 bases. This CDR3 contains 12 residues. Per the germline V gene, CDR1 is MDHEN and CDR2 is SYDVKM. The CDR3 is CAARGPTGELFF. The CDR3 coding sequence is TGTGCCGCCCGGGGTCCCACCGGGGAGCTGTTTTTT.

The chain recombines TRBV30 with TRBJ2-1; tentatively, D is TRBD1 (6 bases). This CDR3 spans 17 amino acids. V dropped 3 bases and J dropped 0 bases, with 18 bases sitting between them. Per the germline V gene, CDR1 is GTSNPN and CDR2 is SVGIG (reference sequence). This CDR3 is CAWRTHRDTSSYNEQFF. The CDR3 region has the DNA TGTGCCTGGAGGACCCACCGGGACACGAGCTCCTACAATGAGCAGTTCTTC.

The genes are TRBV19 and TRBJ1-2; 7 nucleotides align to TRBD1. The V and J ends lost 3 bases and 5 bases, in that order; junction bases with no gene match: 6. Germline loops: CDR1 LNHDA, CDR2 SQIVND (reference sequence). The CDR3 sequence is 14 residues long. CDR3 sequence (DNA): TGTGCCAGTAGTATTGTACAGGGGCGGTATGGCTACACCTTC. Translating it yields CASSIVQGRYGYTF.

This chain joins TRBV11-3 and TRBJ2-2, with D perhaps TRBD1 (5 bases). Per the germline V gene, CDR1 is SGHNT and CDR2 is YENEEA. V was pared by 0 bases and J by 7 bases, with 6 bases between. This CDR3 contains 13 residues. CDR3 loop: CASSLEGVGELFF. The CDR3, as DNA: TGTGCCAGCAGCTTAGAAGGGGTCGGGGAGCTGTTTTTT.

The J gene is TRBJ2-3, the V gene TRBV21-1; TRBD2 was called by the table and not checked on the DNA. TRBV21-1 is marked as a pseudogene. The CDR3 extends over 16 amino acids. CDR3 sequence reads: CASSKGGEISTDTQYF. The CDR3 DNA sequence: TGTGCCAGCAGCAAGGGTGGAGAGATTAGCACAGATACGCAGTATTTT.

The rearrangement links TRBV7-9 to TRBJ2-1, with TRBD1 matching 11 bases. Looked up from germline, CDR1 is SEHNR and CDR2 is FQNEAQ (reference sequence). This CDR3 has 15 amino acids. V was pared by 5 bases and J by 10 bases, with 10 bases of the junction left unmatched. CDR3 DNA sequence: TGTGCCAGCAGCCCCCCGTGGACAGGGGGCGGAGAGCAGTTCTTC. Translating gives CASSPPWTGGGEQFF.

The genes are TRBV6-6 and TRBJ2-3, with no clear D. V gave up 7 bases and J gave up 0 bases, with 14 bases separating them. The CDR3 is 15 amino acids. CDR1 is MNHNY, CDR2 SVGAGI, per germline (reference sequence). CDR3 region: CASTIRGPSTDTQYF. CDR3 bases: TGTGCCAGCACCATCCGTGGGCCCAGCACAGATACGCAGTATTTT.

The chain carries TRBV28 and TRBJ1-5; unclear D gene. Trimming cost V 6 bases and J 9 bases, with 12 bases left between them. Germline V gene lookup returns CDR1 MDHEN and CDR2 SYDVKM. This CDR3 spans 12 amino acids. The CDR3 DNA is TGTGCCAGCAGCCAGGCTCGGGGGCCCCAGCATTTT. Residues: CASSQARGPQHF.